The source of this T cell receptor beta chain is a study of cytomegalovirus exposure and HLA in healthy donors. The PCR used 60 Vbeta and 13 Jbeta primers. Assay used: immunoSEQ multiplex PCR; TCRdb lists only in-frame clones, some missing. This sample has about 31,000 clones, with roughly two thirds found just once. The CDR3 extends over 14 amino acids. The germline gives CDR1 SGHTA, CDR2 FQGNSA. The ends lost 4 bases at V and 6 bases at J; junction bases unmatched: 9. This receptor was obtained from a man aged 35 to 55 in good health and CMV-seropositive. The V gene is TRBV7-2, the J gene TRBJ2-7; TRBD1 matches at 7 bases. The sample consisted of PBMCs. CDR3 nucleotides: TGTGCCAGCAGCTCACGGACAGGTTGGGGCGAGCAGTACTTC. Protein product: CASSSRTGWGEQYF.